Listed here are 4 T cell receptor beta chains from one sample, sequenced in a study of shared clonotypes between healthy human individuals. Here immunoSEQ multiplex PCR was the method, and the copy in TCRdb shows in-frame clones only, minus some. The data hold 2 million or so clones, with roughly 94% observed a single time. The specimen sequenced was naive CD4+ T cells sorted from blood. The subset denotes: CD45RA+ positively selected. These receptors were collected from a man between 18 and 29 years old in good health.

Remarks on this clone: Other DNA sequences from this sample encode an identical CDR3 as well. This chain's CDR3 is CASSLGQGNYGYTF. The CDR3, as DNA: TGTGCCAGCAGCTTAGGGCAGGGGAACTATGGCTACACCTTC. V and J are TRBV7-2 and TRBJ1-2, with D tentatively TRBD1 (6 bases). V was shortened by 1 base and J by 2 bases, with 8 bases between the two germline ends. The CDR3 runs to 14 residues. Germline CDR1 is SGHTA and CDR2 is FQGNSA.

The chain joins TRBV7-9 to TRBJ1-4, with a weak D call TRBD1 (6 bases). The CDR3 loop spans 16 amino acids. Trimming left V 0 bases short and J 4 bases short, with 12 bases between. Per the germline V gene, CDR1 is SEHNR and CDR2 is FQNEAQ (reference sequence). The CDR3 region has the DNA TGTGCCAGCAGCTTAGCGGGAGGGACAATTAATGAAAAACTGTTTTTT. It specifies CASSLAGGTINEKLFF.

The rearrangement uses TRBV6-5 and TRBJ2-7; D gene unclear. Germline V lookup: CDR1 MNHEY, CDR2 SVGAGI. CDR3 length equals 14 residues. Trimming took 1 base from V and 1 from J, leaving 8 bases between them. The CDR3 spells CASSYYGTSYEQYF. In DNA, the CDR3 is TGTGCCAGCAGTTACTACGGAACTTCCTACGAGCAGTACTTC.

The chain employs TRBV4-1 and TRBJ1-4; no clear D. V lost 5 bases and J 5 bases, leaving 18 bases between the germline ends. The CDR3 length is 16 residues. From germline, CDR1 is MGHRA and CDR2 YSYEKL. CDR3 DNA sequence: TGCGCCAGCAGCTCTCCCTGGACGGGGATAAATGAAAAACTGTTTTTT. It encodes CASSSPWTGINEKLFF.